The source of this T cell receptor beta chain is a study of blood T cell repertoires in COVID-19. Across the study: Samples came from the United States, Italy and Spain, spanning acute and convalescent COVID-19.

From germline, CDR1 is KGHSH and CDR2 LQKENI. The V segment lost 3 bases and the J segment 2 bases; nucleotides outside the gene matches: 3. The length of the CDR3 is 15 residues. A single count supports this clone. In the source study's methods: Counts of nucleated cells, estimated from reference gene primer amplification, were obtained. Method: immunoSEQ multiplex PCR; TCRdb's copy keeps in-frame clones and lacks some. V and J calls plus clone size are reproduced from that table; the DNA served to infer D and trimming. The sample carries some 130,000 clones, around 86% recorded once. This chain connects TRBV18 to TRBJ2-1, with 8 bases identical to TRBD2. The sequencing input was peripheral blood. The source of this sequence is a man at least 80 years old with acute or convalescent COVID-19. CDR3 protein: CASSPGGGPYNEQFF. CDR3 coding DNA: TGTGCCAGCTCACCGGGCGGGGGGCCCTACAATGAGCAGTTCTTC.